These 11 T cell receptor beta chains came from one sample sequenced in a study of blood T cell repertoires in COVID-19. Only in-frame clones appear in the TCRdb table, and some are missing; sequencing was by immunoSEQ multiplex PCR. This table has about 33,000 clones, just over 85% appearing once. The sequenced sample consisted of peripheral blood. Every receptor here comes from a human donor in a cohort sampled during active COVID-19.

The V gene is TRBV7-2, the J gene TRBJ2-5; D not certain. V gave up 2 bases and J gave up 0 bases, with 4 bases separating them. Looked up from germline, CDR1 is SGHTA and CDR2 is FQGNSA. This CDR3 is 13 amino acids long. This CDR3 reads CASSLPDQETQYF. The CDR3 DNA reads TGTGCCAGCAGCTTACCGGACCAAGAGACCCAGTACTTC.

The rearrangement links TRBV27 to TRBJ2-4; 10 bases are shared with TRBD1. Germline V gene sequence: CDR1 MNHEY, CDR2 SMNVEV (reference sequence). With V trimmed by 2 bases and J by 2 bases, 3 bases remained unmatched. This CDR3 is built from 16 residues. The chain's CDR3 is CASSLGTGVPKNIQYF. For the CDR3, the DNA is TGTGCCAGCAGTTTAGGGACAGGGGTGCCCAAAAACATTCAGTACTTC.

This clone was counted between two and nine times. The chain recombines TRBV6-5 with TRBJ2-6; TRBD1 agrees at 9 bases. The junction had 5 bases not matched to a gene; V was cut back by 4 bases and J by 4 bases. This CDR3 spans 16 amino acids. From germline, CDR1 is MNHEY and CDR2 SVGAGI. CDR3 bases: TGTGCCAGCAGTTCCCAGACAGGGGGAGGGGCCAACGTCCTGACTTTC. Translation gives CASSSQTGGGANVLTF.

V and J are TRBV7-9 and TRBJ2-1, with D perhaps TRBD2 (7 bases). V was shortened by 5 bases and J by 7 bases, with 15 bases between the two germline ends. This CDR3 is 14 amino acids long. Germline V gene data show CDR1 as SEHNR and CDR2 as FQNEAQ (reference sequence). The DNA of the CDR3 is TGTGCCAGCAGCCTTGGGGGGGCGCTTAATGAGCAGTTCTTC. Translating it yields CASSLGGALNEQFF.

The chain employs TRBV2 and TRBJ2-1; unclear D gene. V shed 2 bases and J shed 8 bases, with 10 bases lying between them. The CDR3 totals 13 residues. Germline CDR1 reads SNHLY; CDR2 reads FYNNEI. The CDR3 DNA is TGTGCCAGCAGTGAAAGAGGCGGCTATGAGCAGTTCTTC. This encodes CASSERGGYEQFF.

This clone was seen more than once but under ten times. This chain connects TRBV18 to TRBJ2-1; tentative D call: TRBD2 (6 bases). The V end lost 4 bases, the J end lost 7 bases, and 14 bases lay between the germline ends. This CDR3 has 14 amino acids. Germline-derived CDR1 and CDR2 are KGHSH and LQKENI. The chain's CDR3 is CASSLPGLVNEQFF. In nucleotides, the CDR3 is TGTGCCAGCTCACTTCCGGGACTGGTAAATGAGCAGTTCTTC.

The chain carries TRBV6-5 and TRBJ2-1; 12 bases map to TRBD1. Germline CDR1 MNHEY, CDR2 SVGAGI. This CDR3 region has 14 residues. Trimming removed 9 bases from V and 6 bases from J; junction bases left unmatched: 6. The CDR3 sequence: CASSGTGGTNEQFF. The CDR3 nucleotides are TGTGCCAGTTCCGGGACAGGGGGCACCAATGAGCAGTTCTTC.

This chain uses TRBV19 with TRBJ2-1; 13 nucleotides align to TRBD2. Unmatched junction bases numbered 9, after V lost 10 bases and J lost 12 bases. CDR1 LNHDA and CDR2 SQIVND come from the germline V gene (reference sequence). The CDR3 extends over 13 amino acids. The CDR3 coding sequence is TGTGCCACACGGACTAGCGGGGGAATCGGGCAGTTCTTC. Translation gives CATRTSGGIGQFF.

The rearrangement joins TRBV7-2 to TRBJ2-2, with TRBD2 as a possible D gene (5 bases). V was trimmed by 0 bases and J by 6 bases, leaving 14 bases between them. Germline V gene lookup returns CDR1 SGHTA and CDR2 FQGNSA. The CDR3 runs to 16 residues. CDR3 nucleotide sequence: TGTGCCAGCAGCTTAGCGCGACGGTCCGGGGCCGGGGAGCTGTTTTTT. This encodes CASSLARRSGAGELFF.

The chain is built from TRBV5-6 and TRBJ2-3, with a weak D call TRBD2 (6 bases). The CDR3 is 18 amino acids. Trimming cost V 2 bases and J 1 base, with 20 bases left between them. Germline CDR1 is SGHDT and CDR2 is YYEEEE. In nucleotides, the CDR3 is TGTGCCAGCAGCTTTTTTAGCGGCCCCCAGAGGGGCACAGATACGCAGTATTTT. Its protein is CASSFFSGPQRGTDTQYF. The full variable domain, rest sourced from reference TRBV5-6 and TRBJ2-3, is DAGVTQSPTHLIKTRGQQVTLRCSPKSGHDTVSWYQQALGQGPQFIFQYYEEEERQRGNFPDRFSGHQFPNYSSELNVNALLLGDSALYLCASSFFSGPQRGTDTQYFGPGTRLTVL.

V is TRBV5-4 and J is TRBJ1-1, with D possibly TRBD1 on 5 matching bases. CDR1 SGHNT and CDR2 YYREEE come from the germline V gene (reference sequence). CDR3 length: 14 residues. Trimming removed 7 bases at V and 4 bases at J, with 17 bases between. CDR3: CASEDSRASTEAFF. The DNA of the CDR3 is TGTGCCAGCGAAGACAGTCGAGCTTCCACTGAAGCTTTCTTT.